This TCR beta chain was sequenced for a study of blood T cell repertoires in COVID-19. About the study: Whether acute or convalescent, the COVID-19 samples came from the United States, Italy and Spain.

Authors' analysis steps: Reference gene primer amplification gave nucleated cell count estimates. This table comes from immunoSEQ multiplex PCR, and its TCRdb copy is limited to in-frame clones, with some not included. Clone size and V and J calls were adopted from that table, with D and trimming inferred from the DNA. The sample contains fewer than 450,000 clones, 88% of which appear only once. Trimming removed 3 bases at V and 1 base at J, with 9 bases between. The germline CDR1 and CDR2 sequences are MNHEY and SMNVEV (reference sequence). This CDR3 comprises 14 residues. Donors were grouped by their self-reported clinical history.

This sequence joins TRBV27 and TRBJ1-2; D remains unclear. Sequenced input: PBMCs or T cells enriched from blood (not recorded which). The clonotype originates from a woman between 35 and 50 years old with acute COVID-19. CDR3 sequence: CASSLDWNNYGYTF. In DNA form, the CDR3 reads TGTGCCAGCAGTTTGGACTGGAATAACTATGGCTACACCTTC.